These 3 T cell receptor beta chains were all obtained from the same sample, sequenced in a study of cytomegalovirus exposure and HLA in healthy donors (TCRdb year 2017). Library construction relied on the immunoSEQ multiplex PCR assay. The multiplex PCR relied on a mix of 60 forward primers for TCR Vbeta segments and 13 reverse primers for TCR Jbeta segments. The clones in this table, taken by TCRdb from immuneACCESS, are in-frame only. Not every clone is retained; where verified, under half of the shortfall comes from an unresolved V gene, and the cause of the rest is unknown. This sample has about 170,000 clones in its table, and approximately 76% of those were observed once. The ten biggest clones cover 5% to 5.5% of the sample. The sample was PBMCs. The receptors originated from a woman aged 18-29 years in good health and CMV-seropositive.

This clone was observed a few times. V usage is TRBV5-4 and J usage is TRBJ2-1; D not certain. Trimming pared 0 bases from V and 7 bases from J, leaving 5 bases between. There are 12 residues in the CDR3. CDR1 and CDR2 (germline): SGHNT, YYREEE (reference sequence). As DNA, the CDR3 is TGTGCCAGCAGCTTGGCCGGGAATGAGCAGTTCTTC. As protein: CASSLAGNEQFF.

This chain links TRBV7-2 with TRBJ1-2; the match to TRBD1 covers 7 bases. The J segment lost 5 bases and the V segment lost 5 bases, leaving 11 bases of the junction unmatched. The CDR3 runs 15 residues. CDR1 is SGHTA, CDR2 FQGNSA, per germline. This CDR3 reads CASSRGTDQLYGYTF. In nucleotides, the CDR3 is TGTGCCAGCAGCCGCGGGACAGATCAACTATATGGCTACACCTTC.

This chain uses TRBV5-1 with TRBJ1-5; 7 positions match TRBD1. CDR1 and CDR2 (germline): SGHRS, YFSETQ. The length of the CDR3 is 14 residues. Losses at the gene ends were 4 bases for V and 4 bases for J; bases not matched to a gene: 5. CDR3 protein: CASSRDSGNQPQHF. Here the CDR3 DNA reads TGCGCCAGCAGCCGGGACAGCGGAAATCAGCCCCAGCATTTT.